This TCR beta chain was captured in a study of blood T cell repertoires in COVID-19. Assay used: immunoSEQ multiplex PCR; TCRdb lists only in-frame clones, some missing. This sample has about 150,000 clones, with approximately 90% found just once. V was clipped by 2 bases and J by 5 bases, with 5 bases between them. The CDR3 sequence is 12 residues long. The germline CDR1 and CDR2 sequences are SGDLS and YYNGEE. The V and J genes are TRBV9 and TRBJ2-1, with D uncertain. Sequencing was done on a sample of peripheral blood. This TCR was recovered from a man aged 18 to 29 with COVID-19, enrolled during active disease. The CDR3 bases are TGTGCCAGCAGCGTTGTCAACAATGAGCAGTTCTTC. As protein: CASSVVNNEQFF. Using reference TRBV9 and TRBJ2-1 for the parts outside the CDR3, the full variable domain is DSGVTQTPKHLITATGQRVTLRCSPRSGDLSVYWYQQSLDQGLQFLIQYYNGEERAKGNILERFSAQQFPDLHSELNLSSLELGDSALYFCASSVVNNEQFFGPGTRLTVL.